A single sample is the source of the 15 T cell receptor beta chains below, sequenced in a study of shared clonotypes between healthy human individuals. Measured with immunoSEQ multiplex PCR; TCRdb has only the in-frame clones, and not every one. The table lists more than 150,000 clones, 90% to 95% of them singletons. The specimen sequenced was naive CD4+ T cells sorted from blood. Subset given: CD45RA+ positively selected. The receptor set was obtained from a woman in her 30s in good health.

The chain has TRBV15 and TRBJ2-7, with D tentatively TRBD1 (6 bases). Per the germline V gene, CDR1 is LNHNV and CDR2 is YYDKDF (reference sequence). Deletions cut 0 bases from V and 2 bases from J, with 11 bases between. This CDR3 is built from 15 residues. CDR3 residues: CATSREQGQTYEQYF. The CDR3 bases are TGTGCCACCAGCAGAGAGCAGGGGCAAACCTACGAGCAGTACTTC.

V gene TRBV19 combines with J gene TRBJ2-2, with D hard to call. The CDR3 has 14 residues. CDR1 is LNHDA and CDR2 is SQIVND in the germline V gene (reference sequence). The V gene lost 9 bases and the J gene lost 7 bases, with 18 bases spanning the gap. This CDR3 is CASERGRINGELFF. CDR3 coding DNA: TGTGCCAGCGAGAGAGGAAGGATAAACGGGGAGCTGTTTTTT.

V usage is TRBV7-8 and J usage is TRBJ2-1, with 7 bases fitting TRBD2. CDR1 SGHVS and CDR2 FQNEAQ come from the germline V gene. Losses at the gene ends were 4 bases for V and 8 bases for J; bases not matched to a gene: 14. The CDR3 loop spans 16 amino acids. CDR3 loop: CASSSTASGNADEQFF. CDR3 sequence (DNA): TGTGCCAGCAGCTCGACCGCTAGCGGCAATGCGGATGAGCAGTTCTTC.

This chain uses TRBV7-9 with TRBJ1-5; no firm D call. V lost 4 bases and J 3 bases, leaving 10 bases between the germline ends. The germline CDR1 and CDR2 sequences are SEHNR and FQNEAQ (reference sequence). The CDR3 covers 14 residues. CDR3 sequence reads: CASSSGRNNQPQHF. The CDR3 DNA follows: TGTGCCAGCAGCTCAGGACGGAACAATCAGCCCCAGCATTTT.

The chain recombines TRBV10-3 with TRBJ1-1, with D perhaps TRBD1 (6 bases). The CDR3 covers 13 residues. Germline values: CDR1 ENHRY, CDR2 SYGVKD. V lost 6 bases, J lost 1 base, and 9 bases lay in between. The CDR3: CAIREQGNTEAFF. The CDR3 nucleotides read TGTGCCATCAGGGAACAGGGGAACACTGAAGCTTTCTTT.

The chain has TRBV5-6 and TRBJ2-1; a possible D gene is TRBD2 (6 bases). The germline gives CDR1 SGHDT, CDR2 YYEEEE. Trimming shortened V by 6 bases and J by 3 bases, and 13 bases separated the two germline ends. There are 14 residues in the CDR3. As DNA, the CDR3 is TGTGCCAGCACCGCTCCCGGGAGCTACAATGAGCAGTTCTTC. This encodes CASTAPGSYNEQFF.

The rearrangement uses TRBV7-9 and TRBJ2-7; TRBD1 agrees at 8 bases. The CDR3 runs 13 residues. CDR1 SEHNR and CDR2 FQNEAQ come from the germline V gene (reference sequence). V lost 5 bases, J lost 5 bases, and 5 bases stayed unmatched. Here the CDR3 DNA reads TGTGCCAGCAGCCTGACAGGGGCGGACGAGCAGTACTTC. As protein: CASSLTGADEQYF.

The chain uses TRBV10-3 and TRBJ2-7, with TRBD2 as a possible D gene (6 bases). CDR1 is ENHRY, CDR2 SYGVKD, per germline. The CDR3 extends over 13 amino acids. V lost 8 bases to trimming and J lost 2 bases, with 13 bases between them. CDR3 sequence (DNA): TGTGCCATCGGCCGGGACTCAGCCTACGAGCAGTACTTC. Translation gives CAIGRDSAYEQYF.

This chain connects TRBV15 to TRBJ1-5, with 9 bases aligning to TRBD1. CDR3 length equals 16 residues. Germline V CDR1 and CDR2: LNHNV, YYDKDF (reference sequence). J lost 7 bases, V lost 3 bases, and 10 bases had no gene match. CDR3 in amino acids: CATSRTPGTGSQPQHF. The CDR3 coding sequence is TGTGCCACCAGCAGGACGCCCGGGACAGGGAGCCAGCCCCAGCATTTT.

The V and J genes are TRBV2 and TRBJ2-7; no reliable D call. Looked up from germline, CDR1 is SNHLY and CDR2 is FYNNEI. V shed 6 bases and J shed 1 base, with 13 bases lying between them. There are 14 residues in the CDR3. The CDR3 DNA sequence: TGTGCCAGCAGCTTAGTAGCCCATTCCTACGAGCAGTACTTC. Its translation: CASSLVAHSYEQYF.

This chain links TRBV7-3 with TRBJ2-2; perhaps TRBD2 as D (5 bases). Germline V gene sequence: CDR1 SGHTA, CDR2 FQGTGA. Trimming shortened V by 4 bases and J by 7 bases, and 19 bases separated the two germline ends. This CDR3 is 16 amino acids long. In DNA, the CDR3 is TGTGCCAGCAGCTCAAAAGCCCTCGGGGTGGGCGGGGAGCTGTTTTTT. Translation gives CASSSKALGVGGELFF.

V and J are TRBV6-5 and TRBJ1-1; TRBD1 matches 7 bases. CDR3 size: 15 residues. V trimming: 4 bases; J trimming: 0 bases; junction bases outside the gene matches: 5. Germline CDR1 is MNHEY and CDR2 is SVGAGI. The CDR3 protein is CASSSGQHMNTEAFF. CDR3 coding DNA: TGTGCCAGCAGTTCGGGACAGCACATGAACACTGAAGCTTTCTTT.

The chain combines TRBV7-8 with TRBJ1-1; D not resolved. The CDR3 has 12 amino acids. The V gene lost 6 bases and the J gene lost 4 bases, with 9 bases spanning the gap. The germline V gene encodes CDR1 SGHVS and CDR2 FQNEAQ. DNA for the CDR3: TGTGCCAGCAGTTTTGGATCCACTGAAGCTTTCTTT. This encodes CASSFGSTEAFF.

The chain joins TRBV28 to TRBJ1-1; TRBD1 matches at 10 bases. The germline V gene has CDR1 MDHEN and CDR2 SYDVKM. V trimming: 4 bases; J trimming: 5 bases; junction bases outside the gene matches: 7. This CDR3 has 15 residues. The CDR3 DNA sequence: TGTGCCAGCAGTTCCCCCGGGACAGGGGTTACTGAAGCTTTCTTT. Translation: CASSSPGTGVTEAFF.

This chain joins TRBV27 and TRBJ2-2, with D maybe TRBD2 (6 bases). The CDR3 sequence is 14 residues long. V was trimmed by 8 bases and J by 5 bases, leaving 15 bases between them. Germline V lookup: CDR1 MNHEY, CDR2 SMNVEV (reference sequence). The CDR3 loop reads CASRMWGETGELFF. CDR3 bases: TGTGCCAGCCGAATGTGGGGGGAGACCGGGGAGCTGTTTTTT.